The sample holds a few counts of the clone carrying this T cell receptor (beta chain). This entry is derived from a study of blood T cell repertoires in COVID-19. The protocol was immunoSEQ multiplex PCR, while the TCRdb copy is restricted to in-frame clones and leaves out a portion. The sample gives tens of thousands of clones, 85% of which show up once; about a quarter is in the top ten. The CDR3 loop spans 15 amino acids. V lost 5 bases, J lost 11 bases, and 16 bases stayed unmatched. Germline-derived CDR1 and CDR2 are SEHNR and FQNEAQ (reference sequence). The sequence came from a human donor in a cohort sampled during active COVID-19. The rearrangement joins TRBV7-9 to TRBJ2-7; 9 bases map to TRBD1. Sequenced: peripheral blood. CDR3 nucleotide sequence: TGTGCCAGCAGCGGACGAAAAGAGGGACAGGGAGAAGAGTACTTC. Translation gives CASSGRKEGQGEEYF.